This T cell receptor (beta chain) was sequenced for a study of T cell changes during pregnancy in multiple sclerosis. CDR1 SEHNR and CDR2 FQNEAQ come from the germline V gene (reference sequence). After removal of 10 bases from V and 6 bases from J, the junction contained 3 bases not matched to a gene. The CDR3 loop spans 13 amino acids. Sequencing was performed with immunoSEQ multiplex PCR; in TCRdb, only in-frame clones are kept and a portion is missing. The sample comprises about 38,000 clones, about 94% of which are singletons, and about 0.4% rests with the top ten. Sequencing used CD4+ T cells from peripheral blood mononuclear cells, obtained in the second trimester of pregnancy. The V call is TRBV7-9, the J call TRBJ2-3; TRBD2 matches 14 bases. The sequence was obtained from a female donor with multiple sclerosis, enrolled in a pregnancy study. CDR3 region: CATGLAGGDTQYF. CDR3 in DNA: TGTGCCACCGGACTAGCGGGAGGTGATACGCAGTATTTT.